The 11 T cell receptor beta chains below all came from one sample that was sequenced in a study of CD8 T cells in Susac syndrome. The RNA input was 0.5 to 1 ug, and it was reverse transcribed with random hexamers. TCRdb reanalysed the immunoSEQ multiplex PCR reads using MiXCR and keeps one entry per CDR3 protein. This sample has over 140,000 distinct CDR3 sequences; about 95% occur once, and the top ten carry roughly 0.14%. Material: CD4+ T cells from PBMCs. The receptors were gathered from a human donor with Susac syndrome.

The chain combines TRBV5-1 with TRBJ2-1; the D gene is possibly TRBD2 (5 bases). Germline V gene lookup returns CDR1 SGHRS and CDR2 YFSETQ. The CDR3 is 14 residues long. V lost 7 bases to trimming and J lost 0 bases, with 11 bases between them. The DNA of the CDR3 is TGCGCCAGCGGGTCGGGGATCTCCTACAATGAGCAGTTCTTC. Its protein product is CASGSGISYNEQFF.

V and J are TRBV5-1 and TRBJ2-1; the D is unclear. Germline V gives CDR1 SGHRS, CDR2 YFSETQ. Trimming pared 5 bases from V and 0 bases from J, leaving 12 bases between. This CDR3 is 15 amino acids long. DNA of the CDR3: TGCGCCAGCAGTTTTAACTGGGGCTCCTACAATGAGCAGTTCTTC. Protein product: CASSFNWGSYNEQFF.

As DNA, the CDR3 is TGTGCCACCAGTGAAAGCGATCAGCCCCAGCATTTT. Amino acids: CATSESDQPQHF. The chain links TRBV24-1 to TRBJ1-5; D is unclear. Trimming pared 4 bases from V and 5 bases from J, leaving 5 bases between. Germline V gene lookup returns CDR1 KGHDR and CDR2 SFDVKD. CDR3 length: 12 amino acids.

In DNA form, the CDR3 reads TGCAGTGCTAGATCCTTGACACCAGATCAGCCCCAGCATTTT. It specifies CSARSLTPDQPQHF. This chain uses TRBV20-1 with TRBJ1-5; D remains ambiguous. The CDR3 runs to 14 residues. Germline assignment: CDR1 DFQATT and CDR2 SNEGSKA (reference sequence). V was trimmed by 2 bases and J by 5 bases, leaving 13 bases between them.

The chain employs TRBV27 and TRBJ2-7; D gene unclear. The CDR3 consists of 13 residues. Trimming removed 5 bases at V and 2 bases at J, with 10 bases between. Germline values: CDR1 MNHEY, CDR2 SMNVEV (reference sequence). The CDR3 loop reads CASSPPGTYEQYF. For the CDR3, the DNA is TGTGCCAGCAGTCCACCAGGTACCTACGAGCAGTACTTC.

This chain links TRBV28 with TRBJ2-2, with TRBD1 matching over 10 bases. This CDR3 region has 13 residues. In germline, CDR1 is MDHEN, CDR2 SYDVKM. After removal of 11 bases from V and 6 bases from J, the junction contained 6 bases not matched to a gene. The CDR3 DNA is TGTGCCTTGAGACAGGGGGCTGCCGGGGAGCTGTTTTTT. Protein sequence: CALRQGAAGELFF.

V and J are TRBV7-9 and TRBJ1-5; D is uncertain. The V end was cut by 5 bases, the J end by 7 bases, with 15 bases between. Per the germline V gene, CDR1 is SEHNR and CDR2 is FQNEAQ (reference sequence). This CDR3 has 14 residues. CDR3 bases: TGTGCCAGCAGCAGAGACACGACCGGGCAGCCCCAGCATTTT. It translates to CASSRDTTGQPQHF.

The chain uses TRBV20-1 and TRBJ2-7; 12 nucleotides match TRBD2. V lost 1 base and J lost 5; bases outside the gene matches: 6. Per the germline V gene, CDR1 is DFQATT and CDR2 is SNEGSKA (reference sequence). This CDR3 is 15 amino acids long. In nucleotides, the CDR3 is TGCAGTGCTAGAGCTAGCGGGAGGGGGCGGGACGAGCAGTACTTC. This sequence encodes CSARASGRGRDEQYF.

The chain recombines TRBV7-2 with TRBJ2-7; 12 bases map to TRBD2. This CDR3 comprises 12 residues. With V trimmed by 5 bases and J by 13 bases, 6 bases remained unmatched. Germline lookup yields CDR1 SGHTA and CDR2 FQGNSA. The CDR3 nucleotides read TGTGCCAGCAGCCTTCTAGCGGGAGGGTTCTACTTC. Encoded protein: CASSLLAGGFYF.

The rearrangement joins TRBV6-1 to TRBJ1-5, with 7 bases identical to TRBD1. CDR1 is MNHNS and CDR2 is SASEGT in the germline V gene. V gave up 10 bases and J gave up 4 bases; unmatched junction bases: 10. The CDR3 is 14 amino acids. The CDR3 DNA reads TGTGCCACCCTGCCCTGGACAGGAAATCAGCCCCAGCATTTT. As protein: CATLPWTGNQPQHF.

V and J are TRBV18 and TRBJ2-1; 8 bases align to TRBD2. Germline trimming cut 1 base from V and 0 bases from J; bases unmatched to any gene: 2. Per germline, CDR1 KGHSH and CDR2 LQKENI. The CDR3 has 16 residues. CDR3 sequence: CASSPRGLGSYNEQFF. In DNA form, the CDR3 reads TGTGCCAGCTCACCACGGGGACTAGGCTCCTACAATGAGCAGTTCTTC. Drawing the rest from reference TRBV18 and TRBJ2-1, the complete variable domain is NAGVMQNPRHLVRRRGQEARLRCSPMKGHSHVYWYRQLPEEGLKFMVYLQKENIIDESGMPKERFSAEFPKEGPSILRIQQVVRGDSAAYFCASSPRGLGSYNEQFFGPGTRLTVL.